This TCR beta chain is drawn from a study of technical replicates of blood from four donors. The CDR3 totals 15 residues. The germline gives CDR1 MGHDK, CDR2 SYGVNS. Trimming pared 3 bases from V and 0 bases from J, leaving 11 bases between. Profiling relied on immunoSEQ multiplex PCR, and the TCRdb table lists in-frame clones only, not all of them. The table has some 99,000 clones, about 95% seen once. Sequencing was carried out using T cells isolated from PBMCs. This receptor was obtained from a human donor in good health. This chain joins TRBV25-1 and TRBJ2-5, with D hard to call. The CDR3 region has the DNA TGTGCCAGCAGTGAGACATTAGGCCACCAAGAGACCCAGTACTTC. Residues: CASSETLGHQETQYF. The full variable domain, rest sourced from reference TRBV25-1 and TRBJ2-5, is EADIYQTPRYLVIGTGKKITLECSQTMGHDKMYWYQQDPGMELHLIHYSYGVNSTEKGDLSSESTVSRIRTEHFPLTLESARPSHTSQYLCASSETLGHQETQYFGPGTRLLVL.